The 32 T cell receptor beta chains presented below share a single source sample, sequenced in a study of T cell responses to AZD1222 COVID-19 vaccine. Clones were sequenced by immunoSEQ multiplex PCR, and TCRdb holds only the in-frame ones, with some missing. The sample lists more than 95,000 clones, 89% occurring once. Sequencing used peripheral blood, obtained on day 0 of AZD1222 vaccination. The receptor source for this set is an adult in good health.

The V call is TRBV6-4, the J call TRBJ2-1; D is undetermined. Germline CDR1 and CDR2: MRHNA and SNTAGT. This CDR3 is 15 amino acids long. The ends were cut back, 0 bases at V and 0 bases at J, with 6 bases in the middle. The CDR3 nucleotides read TGTGCCAGCAGTGACTCGGCGAGCTCCTACAATGAGCAGTTCTTC. It codes for CASSDSASSYNEQFF.

J is TRBJ1-1 and V is TRBV9; D gene unclear. Trimming shortened V by 10 bases and J by 0 bases, and 7 bases separated the two germline ends. This CDR3 has 11 residues. Germline CDR1 and CDR2: SGDLS and YYNGEE. The CDR3 DNA is TGTGCCGTCGTCATGAACACTGAAGCTTTCTTT. Protein product: CAVVMNTEAFF.

The chain has TRBV7-9 and TRBJ1-1; no definite D call. The germline gives CDR1 SEHNR, CDR2 FQNEAQ (reference sequence). V lost 0 bases, J lost 4 bases, and 6 bases lay in between. The CDR3 is 13 residues long. CDR3 sequence reads: CASSLALATEAFF. CDR3 DNA sequence: TGTGCCAGCAGCTTAGCGCTGGCCACTGAAGCTTTCTTT.

The chain carries TRBV6-5 and TRBJ2-5; unclear D gene. Per the germline V gene, CDR1 is MNHEY and CDR2 is SVGAGI. The CDR3 loop spans 12 amino acids. V was clipped by 6 bases and J by 2 bases, with 7 bases between them. The CDR3 region is CASRSVQETQYF. CDR3 in DNA: TGTGCCAGCAGATCCGTTCAAGAGACCCAGTACTTC.

This clone has just one count. The gene calls are TRBV30 and TRBJ1-5; D unresolved. Germline-derived CDR1 and CDR2 are GTSNPN and SVGIG (reference sequence). V dropped 4 bases and J dropped 0 bases, with 7 bases sitting between them. The length of the CDR3 is 13 residues. The CDR3 loop reads CAWTPNSNQPQHF. DNA for the CDR3: TGTGCCTGGACCCCGAATAGCAATCAGCCCCAGCATTTT.

The rearrangement uses TRBV2 and TRBJ1-2; tentatively, D is TRBD1 (5 bases). CDR1 and CDR2 (germline): SNHLY, FYNNEI. The CDR3 is 13 residues long. Trimming shortened V by 3 bases and J by 6 bases, and 11 bases separated the two germline ends. The CDR3 protein is CASSEGPRDGYTF. The CDR3 region has the DNA TGTGCCAGCAGTGAGGGGCCACGGGATGGCTACACCTTC. The full variable domain, rest sourced from reference TRBV2 and TRBJ1-2, is EPEVTQTPSHQVTQMGQEVILRCVPISNHLYFYWYRQILGQKVEFLVSFYNNEISEKSEIFDDQFSVERPDGSNFTLKIRSTKLEDSAMYFCASSEGPRDGYTFGSGTRLTVV.

The rearrangement links TRBV2 to TRBJ2-7; 7 bases align to TRBD1. The CDR3 is made up of 16 amino acids. V shed 2 bases, J shed 5 bases, and the junction held 12 bases outside the gene matches. CDR1 is SNHLY, CDR2 FYNNEI, per germline. CDR3 protein: CASSEPAGGKRHEQYF. The CDR3 bases are TGTGCCAGCAGTGAACCCGCAGGGGGAAAACGCCACGAGCAGTACTTC. The full variable domain, with the rest looked up from reference TRBV2 and TRBJ2-7, is EPEVTQTPSHQVTQMGQEVILRCVPISNHLYFYWYRQILGQKVEFLVSFYNNEISEKSEIFDDQFSVERPDGSNFTLKIRSTKLEDSAMYFCASSEPAGGKRHEQYFGPGTRLTVT.

The chain employs TRBV10-3 and TRBJ2-7, with 8 nucleotides matching TRBD1. Unmatched junction bases numbered 11, after V lost 4 bases and J lost 3 bases. The CDR3 loop spans 16 amino acids. Per germline, CDR1 ENHRY and CDR2 SYGVKD. The CDR3 DNA reads TGTGCCATCAGTGCCGACACAGGGGGATCGGGCTACGAGCAGTACTTC. This encodes CAISADTGGSGYEQYF.

This CDR3 reads CASSRSMNTEAFF. The DNA of the CDR3 is TGTGCCAGCAGCCGGTCTATGAACACTGAAGCTTTCTTT. The V and J genes are TRBV3-1 (or the pseudogene TRBV3-2) and TRBJ1-1; D gene unclear. CDR3 size: 13 residues. Germline V gene data show CDR1 as LGHDT and CDR2 as YNNKEL (reference sequence). Trimming removed 4 bases from V and 0 bases from J, with 6 bases in between.

The rearrangement links TRBV28 to TRBJ1-1, with D possibly being TRBD1 (6 bases). The V end was cut by 4 bases, the J end by 7 bases, with 16 bases between. The germline V gene has CDR1 MDHEN and CDR2 SYDVKM. This CDR3 has 14 amino acids. CDR3 sequence: CASSSPPDRSEAFF. CDR3 sequence (DNA): TGTGCCAGCAGTTCGCCACCAGACAGGAGTGAAGCTTTCTTT.

This chain links TRBV2 with TRBJ2-6, with 8 bases that match TRBD1. V lost 5 bases to trimming and J lost 0 bases; unmatched junction nucleotides: 9. Germline CDR1 is SNHLY and CDR2 is FYNNEI. There are 18 residues in the CDR3. As DNA, the CDR3 is TGTGCCAGCAGTCCTCGGACAGGGAGGTTCTCTGGGGCCAACGTCCTGACTTTC. Its translation is CASSPRTGRFSGANVLTF.

CDR3: CASSRGGNQPQHF. The CDR3 coding sequence is TGTGCCAGCTCACGGGGGGGCAATCAGCCCCAGCATTTT. The J gene is TRBJ1-5, the V gene TRBV18; the D gene is possibly TRBD1 (5 bases). Trimming left V 4 bases short and J 2 bases short, with 6 bases between. Germline-derived CDR1 and CDR2 are KGHSH and LQKENI. CDR3 length: 13 residues.

The chain employs TRBV6-5 and TRBJ2-7; D gene uncertain. The length of the CDR3 is 12 residues. In germline, CDR1 is MNHEY, CDR2 SVGAGI. V lost 8 bases and J lost 7, with 15 bases in between. This CDR3 reads CASGSIFGEQYF. DNA for the CDR3: TGTGCCAGCGGAAGTATTTTTGGGGAGCAGTACTTC.

On this clone: This CDR3 is missing its conserved last phenylalanine or tryptophan, likely due to a read error. The chain is built from TRBV2 and TRBJ1-6, with 7 bases that match TRBD1. Unmatched junction bases numbered 6, after V lost 5 bases and J lost 5 bases. The CDR3 consists of 15 residues. Germline values: CDR1 SNHLY, CDR2 FYNNEI. The DNA of the CDR3 is TGTGCCAGCAGTAACGACAGGGTAAATAATTCACCCCTCCACCTT. Residues: CASSNDRVNNSPLHL.

The V gene is TRBV3-1 (or the pseudogene TRBV3-2), the J gene TRBJ1-6; the match to TRBD1 covers 7 bases. The CDR3 length is 15 residues. In germline, CDR1 is LGHDT, CDR2 YNNKEL (reference sequence). Trimming removed 4 bases from V and 9 bases from J; junction bases left unmatched: 9. The CDR3 DNA follows: TGTGCCAGCAGCCCCACGAGGGGGCTTAGTTCACCCCTCCACTTT. Translation: CASSPTRGLSSPLHF.

This CDR3 reads CASSLGQGADGYTF. The CDR3 nucleotides read TGTGCCAGCAGCTTAGGACAGGGGGCGGATGGCTACACCTTC. This chain links TRBV11-2 with TRBJ1-2, with TRBD1 matching over 10 bases. CDR3 length equals 14 residues. V dropped 1 base and J dropped 6; count of bases not matched to a gene: 2. The germline CDR1 and CDR2 sequences are SGHAT and FQNNGV.

The chain carries TRBV5-1 and TRBJ2-1; D not certain. CDR1 and CDR2 (germline): SGHRS, YFSETQ. Trimming pared 0 bases from V and 5 bases from J, leaving 12 bases between. CDR3 length equals 15 residues. CDR3 nucleotide sequence: TGCGCCAGCAGCTTGGTGTCTGGGTTCGACAATGAGCAGTTCTTC. Encoded protein: CASSLVSGFDNEQFF. The whole variable domain, remainder taken from reference TRBV5-1 and TRBJ2-1, is KAGVTQTPRYLIKTRGQQVTLSCSPISGHRSVSWYQQTPGQGLQFLFEYFSETQRNKGNFPGRFSGRQFSNSRSEMNVSTLELGDSALYLCASSLVSGFDNEQFFGPGTRLTVL.

The chain couples TRBV29-1 to TRBJ1-2, with a possible D match to TRBD1 (6 bases). Germline V gene sequence: CDR1 SQVTM, CDR2 ANQGSEA. The CDR3 is 13 residues long. The ends were cut back, 6 bases at V and 5 bases at J, with 16 bases in the middle. The CDR3 reads CSVGTLGKYGYTF. CDR3 in DNA: TGCAGCGTCGGGACATTGGGGAAATATGGCTACACCTTC.

The V and J genes are TRBV5-1 and TRBJ2-5; 9 bases agree with TRBD1. V gave up 2 bases and J gave up 4 bases; unmatched junction bases: 9. This CDR3 comprises 16 residues. Germline CDR1 SGHRS, CDR2 YFSETQ. CDR3 sequence: CASSLTSGQGLETQYF. In DNA, the CDR3 is TGCGCCAGCAGCTTAACATCGGGACAGGGTTTAGAGACCCAGTACTTC. The whole variable domain, remainder taken from reference TRBV5-1 and TRBJ2-5, is KAGVTQTPRYLIKTRGQQVTLSCSPISGHRSVSWYQQTPGQGLQFLFEYFSETQRNKGNFPGRFSGRQFSNSRSEMNVSTLELGDSALYLCASSLTSGQGLETQYFGPGTRLLVL.

The chain recombines TRBV5-4 with TRBJ2-3; TRBD1 is a possible D gene (6 bases). V was cut by 3 bases and J by 2 bases, with 16 bases left in between. Looked up from germline, CDR1 is SGHNT and CDR2 is YYREEE (reference sequence). The CDR3 totals 16 residues. The CDR3 DNA reads TGTGCCAGCAGCTGGGGGCGGGCCTTAAACACAGATACGCAGTATTTT. The encoded protein is CASSWGRALNTDTQYF.

The rearrangement uses TRBV19 and TRBJ1-5; 7 bases are a match to TRBD1. Germline V CDR1 and CDR2: LNHDA, SQIVND (reference sequence). V lost 5 bases and J lost 4; bases outside the gene matches: 5. CDR3 size: 14 residues. Written as DNA, the CDR3 is TGTGCCAGTAGTCGACAGGGCCCTAATCAGCCCCAGCATTTT. It is translated as CASSRQGPNQPQHF.

This chain uses TRBV5-6 with TRBJ2-1; no reliable D call. The CDR3 has 13 amino acids. Trimming pared 6 bases from V and 8 bases from J, leaving 15 bases between. From germline, CDR1 is SGHDT and CDR2 YYEEEE. The CDR3 loop is CASMNLLGYEQFF. CDR3 in DNA: TGTGCCAGCATGAACCTTTTAGGTTATGAGCAGTTCTTC.

This clone was seen a single time. CDR3 coding DNA: TGTGCCAGCAGAACACAGGGGCACACCTACGAGCAGTACTTC. Translated: CASRTQGHTYEQYF. The chain recombines TRBV6-5 with TRBJ2-7; 7 bases map to TRBD1. Per germline, CDR1 MNHEY and CDR2 SVGAGI. The CDR3 runs 14 residues. V trimming: 6 bases; J trimming: 2 bases; junction bases outside the gene matches: 7.

The sample holds a few counts of this clone. The chain couples TRBV27 to TRBJ1-6; D gene uncertain. The CDR3 covers 16 residues. The V end lost 6 bases, the J end lost 4 bases, and 16 bases lay between the germline ends. Germline values: CDR1 MNHEY, CDR2 SMNVEV (reference sequence). CDR3 sequence (DNA): TGTGCCAGCAGCCCGTGGTATAATGATTATAATTCACCCCTCCACTTT. It translates to CASSPWYNDYNSPLHF.

The chain combines TRBV4-1 with TRBJ2-2; D is perhaps TRBD1 (5 bases). CDR3 length: 15 residues. Germline CDR1 MGHRA, CDR2 YSYEKL. V was cut by 1 base and J by 2 bases, with 8 bases left in between. The CDR3 region has the DNA TGCGCCAGCAGCCAAGCAAGGACAAACACCGGGGAGCTGTTTTTT. This translates into CASSQARTNTGELFF.

The chain carries TRBV2 and TRBJ2-7; 9 bases fit TRBD1. The CDR3 has 14 amino acids. Germline V gene lookup returns CDR1 SNHLY and CDR2 FYNNEI. V was clipped by 6 bases and J by 5 bases; unmatched bases: 8. The CDR3 reads CASRLGTGWNEQYF. Here the CDR3 DNA reads TGTGCCAGCAGGTTGGGGACAGGGTGGAACGAGCAGTACTTC.

This clone has a handful of counts. The chain recombines TRBV7-9 with TRBJ2-7, with D tentatively TRBD1 (6 bases). The V gene's germline CDR1 is SEHNR and CDR2 FQNEAQ (reference sequence). The CDR3 sequence is 14 residues long. V lost 3 bases and J 5 bases, leaving 14 bases between the germline ends. This CDR3 reads CASSFGQGTDEQYF. In DNA form, the CDR3 reads TGTGCCAGCAGCTTTGGGCAGGGGACGGACGAGCAGTACTTC.

The chain recombines TRBV13 with TRBJ1-2; D unresolved. Trimming took off 5 bases at V and 0 bases at J, with 4 bases between the two ends. The germline CDR1 and CDR2 sequences are PRHDT and FYEKMQ (reference sequence). The CDR3 runs to 12 residues. The CDR3 sequence: CASSPTNYGYTF. The CDR3, as DNA: TGTGCCAGCAGCCCGACTAACTATGGCTACACCTTC.

The V gene is TRBV6-5, the J gene TRBJ2-7; D may correspond to TRBD1 or TRBD2 (5 bases each). CDR1 and CDR2 from the germline V gene are MNHEY and SVGAGI. With 3 bases removed from V and 1 base from J, the gap between germline ends came to 10 bases. The CDR3 sequence is 14 residues long. Written as DNA, the CDR3 is TGTGCCAGCAGTTATGTGGGGGTGTCCTACGAGCAGTACTTC. It encodes CASSYVGVSYEQYF.

This chain links TRBV6-1 with TRBJ1-5, with D uncertain. From germline, CDR1 is MNHNS and CDR2 SASEGT. CDR3 length equals 15 residues. Deletions cut 2 bases from V and 3 bases from J, with 11 bases between. The DNA of the CDR3 is TGTGCCAGCAGTGAATTCCAGGCCTCCAATCAGCCCCAGCATTTT. Translating it yields CASSEFQASNQPQHF.

This chain links TRBV7-9 with TRBJ2-3; perhaps TRBD2 as D (5 bases). The CDR3 runs to 12 residues. CDR1 is SEHNR, CDR2 FQNEAQ, per germline (reference sequence). The V gene lost 1 base and the J gene lost 6 bases, with 5 bases spanning the gap. The CDR3 DNA follows: TGTGCCAGCAGCTTAGGGGAGGATACGCAGTATTTT. This encodes CASSLGEDTQYF.

Only one count was recorded for this clone. The chain joins TRBV13 to TRBJ1-2, with 7 bases identical to TRBD1. The CDR3 runs 14 residues. Germline CDR1 and CDR2: PRHDT and FYEKMQ (reference sequence). Germline trimming cut 5 bases from V and 8 bases from J; bases unmatched to any gene: 11. The CDR3 loop reads CASSADYRGYGYTF. In DNA, the CDR3 is TGTGCCAGCAGCGCCGACTACAGGGGTTACGGCTACACCTTC.